One sample yielded the 23 T cell receptor beta chains listed below, sequenced in a study of patients and donors after allogeneic stem cell transplantation. From the RT-PCR reads, TCRdb called clonotypes with MiXCR, one entry per CDR3 protein. The repertoire has some 92,000 distinct CDR3 sequences, under 50% of them found once; the top ten carry 50% to 75%. The material sequenced was blood, either unsorted or a sorted T cell fraction (not recorded which). The origin of the receptors is a human donor who was either an allogeneic HSCT recipient or a stem cell or donor lymphocyte infusion donor (not recorded which). It is not recorded whose cells these are; they may come from a transplant donor.

This clonotype was seen a handful of times. The rearrangement joins TRBV12-3 or TRBV12-4 to TRBJ1-6, with TRBD1 as a possible D gene (6 bases). The V gene lost 2 bases and the J gene lost 6 bases, with 11 bases spanning the gap. The CDR3 runs 15 residues. The CDR3 DNA follows: TGTGCCAGCAGTTTAAGGGGACAACTTAATTCACCCCTCCACTTT. It codes for CASSLRGQLNSPLHF.

The J gene is TRBJ1-4, the V gene TRBV12-3 or TRBV12-4; 8 bases map to TRBD1. The CDR3 runs 18 residues. The J segment lost 1 base and the V segment lost 5 bases, leaving 12 bases of the junction unmatched. CDR3 sequence (DNA): TGTGCCAGCAGTCCCCCAGCCAGGGGGCTTCAAACTAATGAAAAACTGTTTTTT. Translating gives CASSPPARGLQTNEKLFF.

There are a few counts of this clonotype. The rearrangement links TRBV24-1 to TRBJ1-4; D uncertain. V was shortened by 4 bases and J by 5 bases, with 1 base between the two germline ends. The CDR3 is 11 amino acids. Germline lookup yields CDR1 KGHDR and CDR2 SFDVKD. The CDR3 DNA reads TGTGCCACCAGTGAAAATGAAAAACTGTTTTTT. Protein product: CATSENEKLFF.

The chain links TRBV28 to TRBJ1-5; no clear D gene. Between the trimmed V and J ends, which lost 3 bases and 5 bases, there was a span of 8 bases. CDR1 MDHEN and CDR2 SYDVKM come from the germline V gene. The CDR3 loop spans 13 amino acids. The CDR3 region has the DNA TGTGCCAGCAGTTTGAGTGGGCATCAGCCCCAGCATTTT. Encoded protein: CASSLSGHQPQHF.

This clonotype was detected only a few times. The chain has TRBV20-1 and TRBJ1-1; the D is unclear. The V end was cut by 1 base, the J end by 1 base, with 4 bases between. The CDR3 covers 12 residues. Per the germline V gene, CDR1 is DFQATT and CDR2 is SNEGSKA (reference sequence). The CDR3 loop is CSARAGNTEAFF. The CDR3 region has the DNA TGCAGTGCTAGAGCCGGGAACACTGAAGCTTTCTTT.

The chain employs TRBV12-5 and TRBJ1-5; D is uncertain. This CDR3 has 14 residues. Germline lookup yields CDR1 LGHNT and CDR2 FRNRAP. The V and J ends lost 1 base and 4 bases respectively, with 8 bases between them. The CDR3 here is CASGLETYNQPQHF. As DNA, the CDR3 is TGTGCTAGTGGTTTGGAGACGTATAATCAGCCCCAGCATTTT.

This rearrangement joins TRBV9 to TRBJ2-1, with D uncertain. Between the trimmed V and J ends, which lost 4 bases and 0 bases, there was a span of 11 bases. Germline CDR1 is SGDLS and CDR2 is YYNGEE. This CDR3 has 15 amino acids. The DNA for the CDR3 is TGTGCCAGCAGCCCTGGGAAAAACTCCTACAATGAGCAGTTCTTC. Amino acid sequence: CASSPGKNSYNEQFF.

The V call is TRBV6-5, the J call TRBJ1-5, with a tentative D call TRBD1 (5 bases). The CDR3 is 16 residues long. Deletions cut 6 bases from V and 1 base from J, with 16 bases between. Germline V CDR1 and CDR2: MNHEY, SVGAGI. CDR3 region: CASSPLGRRSNQPQHF. The DNA for the CDR3 is TGTGCCAGCAGCCCCTTGGGGCGACGGAGCAATCAGCCCCAGCATTTT.

The sample holds a few counts of this clonotype. V and J are TRBV20-1 and TRBJ1-1; 7 bases line up with TRBD1. This CDR3 is built from 12 residues. J was trimmed by 6 bases and V by 6 bases; bases with no gene match: 7. Per the germline V gene, CDR1 is DFQATT and CDR2 is SNEGSKA (reference sequence). CDR3 amino acids: CSATGVGSEAFF. The DNA for the CDR3 is TGCAGTGCCACAGGGGTAGGCTCTGAAGCTTTCTTT.

This clonotype was seen a handful of times. The CDR3 here is CASSRDSGGNTIYF. The CDR3 DNA follows: TGTGCCAGCAGCCGGGACAGCGGTGGAAACACCATATATTTT. This chain links TRBV7-9 with TRBJ1-3; 7 positions match TRBD1. Germline CDR1 SEHNR, CDR2 FQNEAQ (reference sequence). With V trimmed by 5 bases and J by 3 bases, 4 bases remained unmatched. CDR3 size: 14 residues.

The chain couples TRBV6-5 to TRBJ1-2; perhaps TRBD1 as D (6 bases). The CDR3 runs to 15 residues. V lost 6 bases to trimming and J lost 4 bases, with 18 bases between them. Germline V gene data show CDR1 as MNHEY and CDR2 as SVGAGI. CDR3 nucleotides: TGTGCCAGCAGCCTAGGGACCCTGGGGGCCTATGGCTACACCTTC. Its translation: CASSLGTLGAYGYTF.

This clonotype came up a few times. The chain employs TRBV27 and TRBJ1-1; D remains unclear. V was cut by 5 bases and J by 11 bases, with 18 bases left in between. The CDR3 has 13 residues. Germline-derived CDR1 and CDR2 are MNHEY and SMNVEV (reference sequence). The CDR3 is CASSPKPLMEAFF. For the CDR3, the DNA is TGTGCCAGCAGTCCCAAGCCCCTGATGGAGGCTTTCTTT.

The chain joins TRBV4-1 to TRBJ2-3, with D possibly matching TRBD1 (6 bases). CDR1 is MGHRA and CDR2 is YSYEKL in the germline V gene. The CDR3 extends over 12 amino acids. V lost 5 bases and J lost 11, with 14 bases in between. The CDR3 bases are TGCGCCAGCAGCGCAGGGACAAGTAAGCAGTATTTT. It codes for CASSAGTSKQYF.

The genes are TRBV4-3 and TRBJ1-1, with 9 bases that match TRBD1. Germline V lookup: CDR1 LGHNA, CDR2 YSLEER. Trimming took 4 bases from V and 0 from J; bases not matched to a gene: 3. This CDR3 is 15 amino acids long. CDR3 bases: TGCGCCAGCAGCCCGGACAGGGGTTTGAACACTGAAGCTTTCTTT. Translated, it gives CASSPDRGLNTEAFF.

This chain uses TRBV5-6 with TRBJ1-5; 11 bases are a match to TRBD1. The CDR3 loop spans 15 amino acids. V lost 4 bases and J lost 3; bases outside the gene matches: 3. Germline V gene lookup returns CDR1 SGHDT and CDR2 YYEEEE. CDR3 sequence: CASSLDRGLNQPQHF. In nucleotides, the CDR3 is TGTGCCAGCAGCCTGGACAGGGGGCTCAATCAGCCCCAGCATTTT.

The rearrangement uses TRBV18 and TRBJ1-1; D possibly corresponds to TRBD1 (6 bases). The CDR3 has 13 amino acids. Germline values: CDR1 KGHSH, CDR2 LQKENI. Trimming pared 4 bases from V and 5 bases from J, leaving 11 bases between. The CDR3 sequence is CASSRGGETEAFF. In DNA, the CDR3 is TGTGCCAGCTCACGAGGGGGGGAAACTGAAGCTTTCTTT. The entire variable domain, with the rest obtained from reference TRBV18 and TRBJ1-1, is as follows: NAGVMQNPRHLVRRRGQEARLRCSPMKGHSHVYWYRQLPEEGLKFMVYLQKENIIDESGMPKERFSAEFPKEGPSILRIQQVVRGDSAAYFCASSRGGETEAFFGQGTRLTVV.

A remark on this clonotype: The junction departs from the called germline gene at one end, perhaps through a read error. This chain joins TRBV3-1 and TRBJ1-1, with D unclear. This CDR3 comprises 12 residues. In germline, CDR1 is LGHDT, CDR2 YNNKEL (reference sequence). The CDR3 here is CASSRPGRNPGF. In DNA form, the CDR3 reads TGTGCCAGCAGCCGCCCGGGCCGAAATCCGGGCTTC.

This clonotype has a count of ten or more. The chain has TRBV12-3 or TRBV12-4 and TRBJ1-1; D unclear. Trimming shortened V by 6 bases and J by 0 bases, and 11 bases separated the two germline ends. The CDR3 consists of 14 residues. The CDR3 loop is CASRLHRLNTEAFF. For the CDR3, the DNA is TGTGCCAGCAGGCTCCACAGACTGAACACTGAAGCTTTCTTT.

V gene TRBV20-1 combines with J gene TRBJ2-7, with 10 bases aligning to TRBD2. With V trimmed by 5 bases and J by 0 bases, 7 bases remained unmatched. This CDR3 spans 15 amino acids. Looked up from germline, CDR1 is DFQATT and CDR2 is SNEGSKA (reference sequence). This chain's CDR3 is CSAFDSGRPSYEQYF. DNA of the CDR3: TGCAGTGCTTTTGATAGCGGGAGGCCCTCCTACGAGCAGTACTTC.

There are a few counts of this clonotype. The gene calls are TRBV10-3 and TRBJ1-2, with no clear D. Trimming pared 8 bases from V and 8 bases from J, leaving 18 bases between. CDR1 is ENHRY, CDR2 SYGVKD, per germline. The CDR3 loop spans 13 amino acids. The CDR3 DNA reads TGTGCCATCGCCTTAGCAGACCGCGGAGGCTACACCTTC. Encoded protein: CAIALADRGGYTF.

V usage is TRBV6-1 and J usage is TRBJ2-5, with TRBD2 matching 7 bases. The CDR3 has 14 residues. The ends lost 3 bases at V and 3 bases at J; junction bases unmatched: 4. CDR1 is MNHNS, CDR2 SASEGT, per germline. CDR3 DNA sequence: TGTGCCAGCAGTGACGGCGGGAGCGAAGAGACCCAGTACTTC. Translation gives CASSDGGSEETQYF.

The rearrangement links TRBV7-9 to TRBJ1-1; D call uncertain. CDR1 is SEHNR and CDR2 is FQNEAQ in the germline V gene (reference sequence). This CDR3 region has 14 residues. V was trimmed by 5 bases and J by 2 bases, leaving 12 bases between them. The CDR3 loop reads CASSPGRHNTEAFF. The CDR3 nucleotides read TGTGCCAGCAGCCCAGGACGGCATAACACTGAAGCTTTCTTT.

The chain recombines TRBV6-1 with TRBJ1-1; D possibly corresponds to TRBD1 (6 bases). Germline V gene sequence: CDR1 MNHNS, CDR2 SASEGT. Trimming cost V 4 bases and J 4 bases, with 19 bases left between them. This CDR3 spans 16 amino acids. The chain's CDR3 is CASSAGGGAFGTEAFF. The CDR3 coding sequence is TGTGCCAGCAGTGCTGGGGGGGGCGCTTTCGGCACTGAAGCTTTCTTT.